The clone carrying this TCR beta chain came up a few times. The data derive from a study of blood T cell repertoires in COVID-19. Background on the study: Spain, Italy and the United States supplied samples that represented acute and convalescent COVID-19.

Original processing methods: Amplified reference gene primers provided the basis for estimating nucleated cell counts. Libraries were prepared by immunoSEQ multiplex PCR; TCRdb keeps only in-frame clonotypes and omits some of them. V and J calls and clone size come straight from that table; D and trimming were deduced from the DNA. The sample lists roughly 200,000 clones; 80% to 90% were seen once. The trim removed 4 bases at V and 2 bases at J, leaving 3 bases unmatched. From germline, CDR1 is SGHTA and CDR2 FQGNSA. This CDR3 has 15 amino acids. The specimen sequenced was peripheral blood. The source is a human donor in a cohort sampled during active COVID-19. This chain uses TRBV7-2 with TRBJ2-3, with 10 bases lining up with TRBD2. The CDR3 sequence is CASSSSGRITDTQYF. CDR3 in DNA: TGTGCCAGCAGCTCTAGCGGGAGAATCACAGATACGCAGTATTTT.